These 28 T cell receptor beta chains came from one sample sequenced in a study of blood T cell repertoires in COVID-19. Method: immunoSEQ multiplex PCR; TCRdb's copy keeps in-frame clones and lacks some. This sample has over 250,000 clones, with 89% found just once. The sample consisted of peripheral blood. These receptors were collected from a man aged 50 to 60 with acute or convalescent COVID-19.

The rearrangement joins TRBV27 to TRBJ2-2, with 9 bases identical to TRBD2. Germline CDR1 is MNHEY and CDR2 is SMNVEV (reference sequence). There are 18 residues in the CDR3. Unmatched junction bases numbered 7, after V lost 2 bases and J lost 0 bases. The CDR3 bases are TGTGCCAGCAGTTTAAATTGGCGGGGGGGCCCGAACACCGGGGAGCTGTTTTTT. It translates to CASSLNWRGGPNTGELFF.

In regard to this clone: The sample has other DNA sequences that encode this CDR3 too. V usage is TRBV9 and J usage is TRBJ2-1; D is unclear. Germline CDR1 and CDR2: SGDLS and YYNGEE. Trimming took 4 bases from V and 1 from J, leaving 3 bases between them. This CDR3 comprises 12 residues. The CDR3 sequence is CASSPSYNEQFF. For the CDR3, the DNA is TGTGCCAGCAGCCCTTCCTACAATGAGCAGTTCTTC.

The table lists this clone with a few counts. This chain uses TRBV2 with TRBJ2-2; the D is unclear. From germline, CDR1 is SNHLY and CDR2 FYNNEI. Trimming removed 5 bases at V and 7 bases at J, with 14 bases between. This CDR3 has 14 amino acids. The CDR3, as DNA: TGTGCCAGCAGTAGAGACCCAACGGGCGGGGAGCTGTTTTTT. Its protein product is CASSRDPTGGELFF. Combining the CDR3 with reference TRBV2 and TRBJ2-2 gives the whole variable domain EPEVTQTPSHQVTQMGQEVILRCVPISNHLYFYWYRQILGQKVEFLVSFYNNEISEKSEIFDDQFSVERPDGSNFTLKIRSTKLEDSAMYFCASSRDPTGGELFFGEGSRLTVL.

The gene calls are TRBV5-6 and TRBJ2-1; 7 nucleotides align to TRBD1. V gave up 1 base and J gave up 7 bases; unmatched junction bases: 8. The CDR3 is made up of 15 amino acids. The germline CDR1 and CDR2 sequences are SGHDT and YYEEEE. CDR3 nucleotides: TGTGCCAGCAGCTTGCGGACCCGGGACAGTAATGAGCAGTTCTTC. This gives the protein CASSLRTRDSNEQFF.

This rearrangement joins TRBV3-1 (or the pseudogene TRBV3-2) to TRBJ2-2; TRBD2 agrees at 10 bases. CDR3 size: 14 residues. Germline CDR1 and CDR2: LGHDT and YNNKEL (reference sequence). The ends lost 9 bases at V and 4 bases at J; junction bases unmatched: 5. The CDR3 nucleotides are TGTGCCAGTCTAGCGGGGGCCGGCACCGGGGAGCTGTTTTTT. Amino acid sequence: CASLAGAGTGELFF.

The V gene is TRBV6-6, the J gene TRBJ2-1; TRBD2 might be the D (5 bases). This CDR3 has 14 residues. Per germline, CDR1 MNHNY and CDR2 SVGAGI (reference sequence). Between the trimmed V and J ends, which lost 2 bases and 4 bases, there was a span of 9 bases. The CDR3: CASSYEGDYNEQFF. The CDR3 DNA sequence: TGTGCCAGCAGTTACGAGGGAGATTACAATGAGCAGTTCTTC.

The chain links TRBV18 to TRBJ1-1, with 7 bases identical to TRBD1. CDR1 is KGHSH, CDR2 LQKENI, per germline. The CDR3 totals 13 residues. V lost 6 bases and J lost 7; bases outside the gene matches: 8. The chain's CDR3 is CASSIGGDSEAFF. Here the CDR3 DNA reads TGTGCCAGCTCTATCGGAGGGGACAGTGAAGCTTTCTTT.

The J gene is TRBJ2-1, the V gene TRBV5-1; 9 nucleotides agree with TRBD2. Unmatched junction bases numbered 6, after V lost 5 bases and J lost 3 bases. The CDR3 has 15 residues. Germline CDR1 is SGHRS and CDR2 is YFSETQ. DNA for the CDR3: TGCGCCAGCAGGGAGAGCGGGGGGCTCTACAATGAGCAGTTCTTC. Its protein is CASRESGGLYNEQFF.

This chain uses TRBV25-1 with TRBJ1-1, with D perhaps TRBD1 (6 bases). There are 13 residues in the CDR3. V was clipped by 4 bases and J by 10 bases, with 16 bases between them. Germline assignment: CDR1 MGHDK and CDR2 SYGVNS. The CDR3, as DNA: TGTGCCAGCAGTGTCGCTGCAACAGGGAGAGCTTTCTTT. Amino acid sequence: CASSVAATGRAFF.

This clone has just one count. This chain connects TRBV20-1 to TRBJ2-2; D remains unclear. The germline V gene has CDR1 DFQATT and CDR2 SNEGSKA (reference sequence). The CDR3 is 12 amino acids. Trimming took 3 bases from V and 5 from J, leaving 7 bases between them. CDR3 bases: TGCAGTGCTAGTATTCAGACCGGGGAGCTGTTTTTT. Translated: CSASIQTGELFF.

CDR3 DNA sequence: TGTGCCACGGCCGAACAGGGGGGCTCTGGAAACACCATATATTTT. It yields the protein CATAEQGGSGNTIYF. The rearrangement joins TRBV10-3 to TRBJ1-3; 8 bases fit TRBD1. Germline V CDR1 and CDR2: ENHRY, SYGVKD. J gave up 0 bases and V 10 bases, and 8 bases lay outside the gene matches. CDR3 length equals 15 residues.

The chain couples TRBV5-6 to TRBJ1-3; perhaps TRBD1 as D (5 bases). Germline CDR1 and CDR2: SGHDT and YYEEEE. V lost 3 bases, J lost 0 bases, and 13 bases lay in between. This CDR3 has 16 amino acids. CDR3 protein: CASSSTAYLSGNTIYF. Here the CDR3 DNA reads TGTGCCAGCAGCTCGACAGCATACCTCTCTGGAAACACCATATATTTT. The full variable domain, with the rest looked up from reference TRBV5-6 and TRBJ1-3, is DAGVTQSPTHLIKTRGQQVTLRCSPKSGHDTVSWYQQALGQGPQFIFQYYEEEERQRGNFPDRFSGHQFPNYSSELNVNALLLGDSALYLCASSSTAYLSGNTIYFGEGSWLTVV.

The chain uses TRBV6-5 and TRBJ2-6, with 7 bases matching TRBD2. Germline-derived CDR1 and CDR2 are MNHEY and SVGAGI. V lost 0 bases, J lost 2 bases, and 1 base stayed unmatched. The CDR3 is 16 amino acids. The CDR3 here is CASSYSGGAGANVLTF. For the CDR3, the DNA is TGTGCCAGCAGTTACTCGGGGGGGGCTGGGGCCAACGTCCTGACTTTC.

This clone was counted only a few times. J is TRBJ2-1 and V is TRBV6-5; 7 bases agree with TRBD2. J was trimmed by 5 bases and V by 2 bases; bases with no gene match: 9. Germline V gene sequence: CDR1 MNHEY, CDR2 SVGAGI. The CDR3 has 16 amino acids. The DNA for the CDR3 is TGTGCCAGCAGTTACGGGCAGGGAGGGCCTCACAATGAGCAGTTCTTC. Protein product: CASSYGQGGPHNEQFF.

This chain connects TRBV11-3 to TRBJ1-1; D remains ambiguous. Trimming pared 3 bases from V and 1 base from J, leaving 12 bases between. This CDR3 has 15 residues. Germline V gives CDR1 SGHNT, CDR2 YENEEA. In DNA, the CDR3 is TGTGCCAGCAGCTTGGGAGGAGATACGAACACTGAAGCTTTCTTT. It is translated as CASSLGGDTNTEAFF.

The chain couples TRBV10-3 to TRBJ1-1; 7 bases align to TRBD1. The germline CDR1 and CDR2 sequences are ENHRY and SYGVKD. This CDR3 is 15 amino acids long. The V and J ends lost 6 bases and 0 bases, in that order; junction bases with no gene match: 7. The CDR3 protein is CAIRGTAYMNTEAFF. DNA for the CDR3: TGTGCCATCAGGGGGACAGCGTACATGAACACTGAAGCTTTCTTT.

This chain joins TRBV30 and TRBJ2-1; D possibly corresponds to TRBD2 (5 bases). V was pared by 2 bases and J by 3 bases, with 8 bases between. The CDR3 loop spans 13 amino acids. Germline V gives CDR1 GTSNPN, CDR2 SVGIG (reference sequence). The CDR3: CAWSNGGYNEQFF. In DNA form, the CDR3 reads TGTGCCTGGAGTAACGGAGGCTACAATGAGCAGTTCTTC.

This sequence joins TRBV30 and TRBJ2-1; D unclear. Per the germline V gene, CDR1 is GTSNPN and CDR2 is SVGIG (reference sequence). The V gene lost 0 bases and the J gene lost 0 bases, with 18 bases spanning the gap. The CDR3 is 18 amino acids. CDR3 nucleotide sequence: TGTGCCTGGAGTGTACCTGGGCCATCGGCAAGCTCCTACAATGAGCAGTTCTTC. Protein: CAWSVPGPSASSYNEQFF.

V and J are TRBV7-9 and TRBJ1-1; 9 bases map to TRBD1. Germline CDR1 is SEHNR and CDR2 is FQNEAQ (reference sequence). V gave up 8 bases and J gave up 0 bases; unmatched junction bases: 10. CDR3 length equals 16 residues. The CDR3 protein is CASPGGQGNMNTEAFF. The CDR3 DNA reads TGTGCCAGCCCCGGAGGACAGGGGAACATGAACACTGAAGCTTTCTTT.

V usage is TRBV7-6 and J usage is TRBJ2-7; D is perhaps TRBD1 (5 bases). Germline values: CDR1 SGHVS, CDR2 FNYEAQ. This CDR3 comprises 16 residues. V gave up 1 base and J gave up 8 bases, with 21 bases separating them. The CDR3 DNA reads TGTGCCAGCAGCTTAGGGGGCTTCCAGGCTACGATCAAGCAGTACTTC. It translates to CASSLGGFQATIKQYF.

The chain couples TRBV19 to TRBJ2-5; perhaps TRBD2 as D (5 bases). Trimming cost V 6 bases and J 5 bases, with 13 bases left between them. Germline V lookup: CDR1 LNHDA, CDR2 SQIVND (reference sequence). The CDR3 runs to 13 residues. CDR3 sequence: CASSTMRAETQYF. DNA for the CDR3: TGTGCCAGTAGCACTATGAGGGCGGAGACCCAGTACTTC.

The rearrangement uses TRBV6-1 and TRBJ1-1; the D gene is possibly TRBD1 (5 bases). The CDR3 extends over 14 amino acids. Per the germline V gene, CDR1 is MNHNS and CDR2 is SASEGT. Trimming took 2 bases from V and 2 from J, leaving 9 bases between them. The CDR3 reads CASSERTTNTEAFF. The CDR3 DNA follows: TGTGCCAGCAGTGAAAGGACAACCAACACTGAAGCTTTCTTT.

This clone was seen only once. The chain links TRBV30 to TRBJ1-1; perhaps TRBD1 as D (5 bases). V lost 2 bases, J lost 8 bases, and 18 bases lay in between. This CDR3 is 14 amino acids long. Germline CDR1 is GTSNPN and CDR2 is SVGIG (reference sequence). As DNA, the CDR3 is TGTGCCTGGAGTTTTTCCTGGGGGGAGGTGGAAGCTTTCTTT. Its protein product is CAWSFSWGEVEAFF. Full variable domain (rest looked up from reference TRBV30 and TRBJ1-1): SQTIHQWPATLVQPVGSPLSLECTVEGTSNPNLYWYRQAAGRGLQLLFYSVGIGQISSEVPQNLSASRPQDRQFILSSKKLLLSDSGFYLCAWSFSWGEVEAFFGQGTRLTVV.

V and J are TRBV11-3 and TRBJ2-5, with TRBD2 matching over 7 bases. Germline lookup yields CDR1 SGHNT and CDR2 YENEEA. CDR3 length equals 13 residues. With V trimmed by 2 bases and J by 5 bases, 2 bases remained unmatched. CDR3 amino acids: CASSLPGGETQYF. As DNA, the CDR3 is TGTGCCAGCAGCTTACCCGGGGGGGAGACCCAGTACTTC.

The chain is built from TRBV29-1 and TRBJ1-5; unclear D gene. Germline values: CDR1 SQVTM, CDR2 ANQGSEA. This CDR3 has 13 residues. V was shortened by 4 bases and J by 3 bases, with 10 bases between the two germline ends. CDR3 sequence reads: CSVGSTINQPQHF. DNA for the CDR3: TGCAGCGTTGGGTCCACAATCAATCAGCCCCAGCATTTT.

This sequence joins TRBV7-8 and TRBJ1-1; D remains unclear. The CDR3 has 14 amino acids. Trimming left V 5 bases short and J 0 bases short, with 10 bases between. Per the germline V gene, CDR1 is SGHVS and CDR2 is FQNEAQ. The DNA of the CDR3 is TGTGCCAGCAGCCTACAGCTACTGAACACTGAAGCTTTCTTT. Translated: CASSLQLLNTEAFF.

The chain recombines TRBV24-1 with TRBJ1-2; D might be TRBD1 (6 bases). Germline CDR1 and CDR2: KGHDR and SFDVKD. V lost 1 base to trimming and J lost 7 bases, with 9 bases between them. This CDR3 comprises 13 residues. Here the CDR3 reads CATSDLRQAGYTF. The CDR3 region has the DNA TGTGCCACCAGTGATTTAAGACAGGCTGGCTACACCTTC.

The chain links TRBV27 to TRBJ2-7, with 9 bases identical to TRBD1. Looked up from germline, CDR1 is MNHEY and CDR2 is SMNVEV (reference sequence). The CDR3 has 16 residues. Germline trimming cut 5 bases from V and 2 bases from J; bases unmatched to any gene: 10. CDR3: CASSRRTQGAAYEQYF. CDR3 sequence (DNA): TGTGCCAGCAGTCGACGAACACAGGGGGCCGCCTACGAGCAGTACTTC.